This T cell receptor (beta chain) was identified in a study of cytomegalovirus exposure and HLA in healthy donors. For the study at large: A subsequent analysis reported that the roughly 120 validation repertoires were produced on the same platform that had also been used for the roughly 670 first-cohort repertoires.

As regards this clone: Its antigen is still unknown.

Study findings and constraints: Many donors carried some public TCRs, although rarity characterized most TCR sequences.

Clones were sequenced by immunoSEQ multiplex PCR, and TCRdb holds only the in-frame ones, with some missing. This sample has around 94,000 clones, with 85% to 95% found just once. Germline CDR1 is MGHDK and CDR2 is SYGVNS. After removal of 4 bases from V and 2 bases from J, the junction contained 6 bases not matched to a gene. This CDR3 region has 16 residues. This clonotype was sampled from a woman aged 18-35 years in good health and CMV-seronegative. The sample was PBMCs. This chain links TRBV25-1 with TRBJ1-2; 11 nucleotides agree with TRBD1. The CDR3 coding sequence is TGTGCCAGCAGTGGCGTGGGGACAGGGGGGAACTATGGCTACACCTTC. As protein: CASSGVGTGGNYGYTF.